This T cell receptor beta chain was recorded in a study of response to subunit inactivated influenza vaccine. This CDR3 spans 16 amino acids. The V gene lost 0 bases and the J gene lost 2 bases, with 14 bases spanning the gap. CDR1 and CDR2 (germline): MNHEY, SVGAGI. In regard to this clonotype: Its antigen remains unidentified.

In TCRdb, the RT-PCR reads were re-called with MiXCR into one record per CDR3 protein. In the table there are hundreds of thousands of distinct CDR3 sequences, 25% of which are singletons. Study-level results: The authors proposed limited new T cell recruitment per seasonal influenza vaccination.

This chain joins TRBV6-5 and TRBJ2-7; no reliable D call. This sample comprised CD4+ T cells sorted from PBMCs, obtained 4 to 6 days after vaccination. The source is a man aged 50 to 59 who received an inactivated influenza vaccine. Written as DNA, the CDR3 is TGTGCCAGCAGTTACTCGGTCGGCATATTACCCTACGAGCAGTACTTC. This codes for CASSYSVGILPYEQYF.